This is a list of T cell receptor beta chains from one sample in a study of cytomegalovirus exposure and HLA in healthy donors. Libraries were prepared by immunoSEQ multiplex PCR; TCRdb keeps only in-frame clonotypes and omits some of them. The sample has 200,000 to 250,000 clones; 80% to 90% are singletons. The sequencing sample was made of PBMCs. These receptors came from a woman between 18 and 30 years old in good health and CMV-seropositive. The CDR3 runs from the conserved cysteine through the conserved F or W. D genes are given only for firm matches. Size is omitted from some rows. Given values are once, few, many or a class for expanded clones.

cdr3_length: 11; j_call: TRBJ2-7; v_call: TRBV30; d_call: .; clone_size: once; cdr3_aa: CAWAQGGEQYF; cdr3_nt: TGTGCCTGGGCCCAGGGTGGCGAGCAGTACTTC
cdr3_length: 15; j_call: TRBJ2-5; v_call: TRBV7-8; d_call: TRBD1; clone_size: .; cdr3_aa: CASSLTRTGKETQYF; cdr3_nt: TGTGCCAGCAGCCTAACACGGACAGGGAAAGAGACCCAGTACTTC
cdr3_length: 14; j_call: TRBJ2-5; v_call: TRBV10-3; d_call: .; clone_size: .; cdr3_aa: CAISEKPPGETQYF; cdr3_nt: TGTGCCATCAGTGAGAAACCCCCCGGGGAGACCCAGTACTTC
cdr3_length: 15; j_call: TRBJ2-5; v_call: TRBV29-1; d_call: TRBD2; clone_size: .; cdr3_aa: CSVEASGRASETQYF; cdr3_nt: TGCAGCGTTGAGGCTAGCGGGAGGGCGTCAGAGACCCAGTACTTC
cdr3_length: 18; j_call: TRBJ2-2; v_call: TRBV6-1; d_call: .; clone_size: .; cdr3_aa: CASSGGGQVTRNTGELFF; cdr3_nt: TGTGCCAGCAGTGGGGGAGGACAGGTGACGAGGAACACCGGGGAGCTGTTTTTT
cdr3_length: 11; j_call: TRBJ2-1; v_call: TRBV28; d_call: TRBD2; clone_size: once; cdr3_aa: CAWGGSTEQFF; cdr3_nt: TGTGCCTGGGGGGGGAGCACTGAGCAGTTCTTC
cdr3_length: 16; j_call: TRBJ2-2; v_call: TRBV7-7; d_call: TRBD2; clone_size: .; cdr3_aa: CASRRELADNTGELFF; cdr3_nt: TGTGCTAGCCGGAGGGAACTAGCGGATAACACCGGGGAGCTGTTTTTT
cdr3_length: 14; j_call: TRBJ2-1; v_call: TRBV2; d_call: .; clone_size: many; cdr3_aa: CASSDWGYYNEQFF; cdr3_nt: TGTGCCAGCAGTGATTGGGGCTACTACAATGAGCAGTTCTTC
cdr3_length: 15; j_call: TRBJ1-1; v_call: TRBV19; d_call: .; clone_size: once; cdr3_aa: CASSSRQAGAAEAFF; cdr3_nt: TGTGCCAGTAGTTCCCGACAGGCGGGGGCCGCTGAAGCTTTCTTT
cdr3_length: 14; j_call: TRBJ2-7; v_call: TRBV11-2; d_call: TRBD1; clone_size: .; cdr3_aa: CASSLGQGAYEQYF; cdr3_nt: TGTGCCAGCAGCCTAGGACAGGGGGCCTACGAGCAGTACTTC
cdr3_length: 14; j_call: TRBJ1-2; v_call: TRBV18; d_call: .; clone_size: .; cdr3_aa: CASSRGADNYGYTF; cdr3_nt: TGTGCCAGCTCGCGGGGGGCGGACAACTATGGCTACACCTTC
cdr3_length: 11; j_call: TRBJ1-2; v_call: TRBV30; d_call: .; clone_size: .; cdr3_aa: CAVEGSLGLTF; cdr3_nt: TGTGCCGTGGAGGGATCCCTGGGGCTCACCTTC
cdr3_length: 15; j_call: TRBJ1-2; v_call: TRBV7-9; d_call: .; clone_size: few; cdr3_aa: CASSPSGAEGYGYTF; cdr3_nt: TGTGCCAGCAGCCCTAGCGGGGCAGAGGGGTATGGCTACACCTTC
cdr3_length: 12; j_call: TRBJ2-1; v_call: TRBV5-6; d_call: TRBD1; clone_size: .; cdr3_aa: CASSSADRGAFF; cdr3_nt: TGTGCCAGCAGCTCCGCGGACAGGGGTGCATTCTTC
cdr3_length: 16; j_call: TRBJ2-5; v_call: TRBV7-9; d_call: TRBD2; clone_size: .; cdr3_aa: CASSLDPGLVVATQYF; cdr3_nt: TGTGCCAGCAGCTTAGACCCGGGACTAGTTGTAGCGACCCAGTACTTC
cdr3_length: 13; j_call: TRBJ2-7; v_call: TRBV27; d_call: .; clone_size: .; cdr3_aa: CASSPRQIYEQYF; cdr3_nt: TGTGCCAGCAGTCCGCGACAGATCTACGAGCAGTACTTC
cdr3_length: 13; j_call: TRBJ2-1; v_call: TRBV30; d_call: TRBD2; clone_size: .; cdr3_aa: CAWSGLGANEQFF; cdr3_nt: TGTGCCTGGTCAGGACTAGGGGCCAATGAGCAGTTCTTC
cdr3_length: 12; j_call: TRBJ1-5; v_call: TRBV28; d_call: .; clone_size: .; cdr3_aa: CASATVNQPQHF; cdr3_nt: TGTGCCAGCGCAACAGTCAATCAGCCCCAGCATTTT
cdr3_length: 14; j_call: TRBJ2-7; v_call: TRBV27; d_call: .; clone_size: .; cdr3_aa: CASSFAGASYEQYF; cdr3_nt: TGTGCCAGCAGTTTTGCGGGCGCCTCCTACGAGCAGTACTTC
cdr3_length: 17; j_call: TRBJ2-1; v_call: TRBV6-1; d_call: .; clone_size: .; cdr3_aa: CASSERKRSSSYNEQFF; cdr3_nt: TGTGCCAGCAGTGAAAGGAAGCGTTCGAGCTCCTACAATGAGCAGTTCTTC
cdr3_length: 14; j_call: TRBJ2-1; v_call: TRBV28; d_call: .; clone_size: once; cdr3_aa: CASSFTGYYNEQFF; cdr3_nt: TGTGCCAGCAGTTTTACGGGGTACTACAATGAGCAGTTCTTC
cdr3_length: 16; j_call: TRBJ2-1; v_call: TRBV25-1; d_call: .; clone_size: .; cdr3_aa: CASSGSGTSFYNEQFF; cdr3_nt: TGTGCCAGCAGTGGGTCCGGGACATCCTTCTACAATGAGCAGTTCTTC
cdr3_length: 13; j_call: TRBJ2-7; v_call: TRBV29-1; d_call: .; clone_size: .; cdr3_aa: CSVRQGIAYEQYF; cdr3_nt: TGCAGCGTCCGCCAGGGGATTGCCTACGAGCAGTACTTC
cdr3_length: 13; j_call: TRBJ2-7; v_call: TRBV14; d_call: TRBD1; clone_size: .; cdr3_aa: CASSGGQEYEQYF; cdr3_nt: TGTGCCAGCAGCGGGGGACAGGAGTACGAGCAGTACTTC
cdr3_length: 16; j_call: TRBJ1-1; v_call: TRBV9; d_call: .; clone_size: .; cdr3_aa: CASSVGKGADNTEAFF; cdr3_nt: TGTGCCAGCAGCGTAGGTAAAGGGGCCGATAACACTGAAGCTTTCTTT